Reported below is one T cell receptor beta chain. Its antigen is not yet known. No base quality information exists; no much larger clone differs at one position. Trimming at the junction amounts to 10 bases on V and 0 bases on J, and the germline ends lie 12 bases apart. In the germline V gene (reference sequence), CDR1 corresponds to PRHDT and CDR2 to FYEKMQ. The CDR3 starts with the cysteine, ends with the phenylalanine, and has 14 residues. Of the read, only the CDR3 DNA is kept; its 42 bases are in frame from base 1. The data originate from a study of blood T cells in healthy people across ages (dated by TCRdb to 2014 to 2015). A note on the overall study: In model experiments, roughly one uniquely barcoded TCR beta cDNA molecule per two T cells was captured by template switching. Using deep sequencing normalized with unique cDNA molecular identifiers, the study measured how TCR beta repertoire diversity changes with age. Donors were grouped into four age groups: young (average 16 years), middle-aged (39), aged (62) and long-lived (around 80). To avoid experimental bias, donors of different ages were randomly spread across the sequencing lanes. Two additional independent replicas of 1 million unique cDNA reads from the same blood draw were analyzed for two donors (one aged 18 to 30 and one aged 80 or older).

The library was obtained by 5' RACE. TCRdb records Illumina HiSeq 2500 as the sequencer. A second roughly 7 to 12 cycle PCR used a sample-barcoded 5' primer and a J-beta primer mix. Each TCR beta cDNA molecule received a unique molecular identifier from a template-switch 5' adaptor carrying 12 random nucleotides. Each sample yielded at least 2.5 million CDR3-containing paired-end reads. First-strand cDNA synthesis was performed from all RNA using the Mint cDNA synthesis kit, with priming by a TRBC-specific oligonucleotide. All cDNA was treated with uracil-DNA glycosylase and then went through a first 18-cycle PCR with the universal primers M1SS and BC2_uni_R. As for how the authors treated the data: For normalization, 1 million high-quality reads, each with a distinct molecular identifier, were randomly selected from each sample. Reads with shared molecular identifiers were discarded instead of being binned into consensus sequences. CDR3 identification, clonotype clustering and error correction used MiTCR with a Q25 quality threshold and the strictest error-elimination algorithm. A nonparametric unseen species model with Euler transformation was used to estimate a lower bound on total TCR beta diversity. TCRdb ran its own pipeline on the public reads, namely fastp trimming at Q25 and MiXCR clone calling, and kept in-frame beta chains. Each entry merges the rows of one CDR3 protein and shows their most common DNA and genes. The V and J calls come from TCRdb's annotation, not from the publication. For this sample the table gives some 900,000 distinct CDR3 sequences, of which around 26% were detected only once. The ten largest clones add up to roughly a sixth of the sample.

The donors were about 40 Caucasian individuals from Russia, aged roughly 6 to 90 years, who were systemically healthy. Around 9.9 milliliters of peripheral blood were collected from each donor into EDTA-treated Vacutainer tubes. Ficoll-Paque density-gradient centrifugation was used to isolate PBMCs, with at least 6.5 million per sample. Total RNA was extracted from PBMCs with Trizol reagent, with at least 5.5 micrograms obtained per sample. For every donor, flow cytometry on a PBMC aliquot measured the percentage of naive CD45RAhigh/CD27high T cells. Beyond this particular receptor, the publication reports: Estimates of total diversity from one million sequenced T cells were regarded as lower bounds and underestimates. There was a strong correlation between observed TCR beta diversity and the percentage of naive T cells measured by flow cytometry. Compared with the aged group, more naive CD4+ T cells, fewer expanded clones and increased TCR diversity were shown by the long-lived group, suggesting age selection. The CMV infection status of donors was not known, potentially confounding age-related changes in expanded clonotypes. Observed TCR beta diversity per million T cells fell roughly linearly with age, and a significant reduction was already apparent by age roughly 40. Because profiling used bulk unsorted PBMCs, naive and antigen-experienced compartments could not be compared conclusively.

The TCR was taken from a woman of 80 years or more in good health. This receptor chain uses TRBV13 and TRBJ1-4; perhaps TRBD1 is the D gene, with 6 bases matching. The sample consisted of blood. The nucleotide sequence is TGTGCCACCGGTAGGGGGGCAACTAATGAAAAACTGTTTTTT. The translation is CATGRGATNEKLFF.